The entry below describes one TCR beta chain. Its antigen is unidentified. The junction had 2 bases not matched to a gene; V was cut back by 6 bases and J by 0 bases. This CDR3 region has 15 residues. Germline CDR1 reads SEHNR; CDR2 reads FQNEAQ (reference sequence). This sample was included in a study of T-cell reconstitution after alpha-beta-depleted transplantation in children. The study, taken as a whole, reports: After transplant, at about two months, alpha-beta T cells were reportedly derived from several hundred expanded graft clones. Among T cells one year after transplant, newly produced cells accounted for most counts and diversity. Some patients' high day-60 TCRbeta diversity was attributed to recipient cells surviving conditioning.

TCRbeta library construction was performed incorporating unique molecular identifiers. TCRdb redid the calling of the PCR reads with MiXCR, one entry per CDR3 protein. The sample consists of 250,000 to 400,000 distinct CDR3 sequences, 20% to 30% of them appearing once. The receptor comes from a male patient aged 10-17 years who had a stem cell transplant for acute lymphoblastic leukemia, so the T cells may come from the graft donor. V is TRBV7-9 and J is TRBJ2-2, with TRBD1 matching over 9 bases. The source material was PBMCs, mostly from graft donor cells, sampled 180 days after TCRalphabeta/CD19-depleted stem cell transplant. The CDR3: CASSYRGPNTGELFF. CDR3 in DNA: TGTGCCAGCAGTTACAGGGGGCCGAACACCGGGGAGCTGTTTTTT.